Given below is one TCR beta chain in context. Its antigen is still unknown. Measured with immunoSEQ multiplex PCR; TCRdb has only the in-frame clones, and not every one. The sample yields around 72,000 clones, about nine tenths seen once. The data originate from a study of OX40 agonist ivuxolimab in advanced cancers. Whole-study results and caveats: Clonal expansion by week 6 occurred in CD4+ and CD8+ blood T cells (at 0.1 to 3.0 mg/kg).

V was cut by 1 base and J by 7 bases, with 8 bases left in between. The CDR3 consists of 12 residues. Per the germline V gene, CDR1 is SGHNT and CDR2 is YYREEE (reference sequence). Autoimmune disease history or systemic immunosuppression was exclusionary. The chain links TRBV5-4 to TRBJ1-1, with D unclear. The sequence was obtained from an adult with an advanced solid tumor such as melanoma, head and neck, liver or kidney cancer. The material was CD4+ or CD8+ T cells sorted from blood, obtained in a trial of the OX40 agonist ivuxolimab. The CDR3 DNA reads TGTGCCAGCAGCTTGCTTTCGAGTGAAGCTTTCTTT. This sequence encodes CASSLLSSEAFF.